A single sample is the source of the 26 T cell receptor beta chains below, sequenced in a study of tumor-infiltrating lymphocytes in primary liver carcinoma (dated by TCRdb to the late 2010s). TCRdb lists the instrument as Illumina HiSeq 2500. Starting from around 500 ng total RNA, TCRbeta-specific cDNA was produced by reverse transcription with a constant-region primer and ProtoScript II reverse transcriptase. TCRbeta libraries were built with three nested multiplex PCR rounds, a slightly modified ARM-PCR procedure. Each of the first two PCR rounds ran for approximately 10 cycles using multiplex TRBV1-TRBV30 forward primers together with a Cbeta reverse primer. TCRdb trimmed the raw reads at Q25, called clones with MiXCR and kept productive beta chains. Every CDR3 protein is listed once, alongside the most common genes and DNA of its rows. Within this sample are under 200,000 distinct CDR3 sequences, with roughly 80% of them counted one time only. Around a sixth of the sample comes from the top ten.

Total RNA and DNA were co-extracted from 20-30 mg of bulk tissue with the AllPrep DNA/RNA mini kit, without cell sorting. Input material: tumor tissue from primary liver carcinoma. All receptors derive from a middle-aged man with primary liver carcinoma and hepatitis B virus infection.

Concerning this clonotype itself: The germline gene is not matched at one end of the junction; a read error may be the cause. V usage is TRBV11-1 and J usage is TRBJ2-2, with D maybe TRBD1 (5 bases). The length of the CDR3 is 15 residues. Germline CDR1 SGHAT, CDR2 FQDESV (reference sequence). The CDR3 here is CASSYTGPSSGELLF. The CDR3 DNA sequence: TGTGCCAGCAGCTATACAGGACCTTCCTCCGGTGAGCTGTTATTT.

As concerns this clonotype: The junction departs from germline at one end; a sequencing error may be responsible. This sequence joins TRBV11-3 and TRBJ2-7, with 7 nucleotides matching TRBD1. The CDR3 runs 13 residues. Germline CDR1 reads SGHNT; CDR2 reads YENEEA. CDR3 coding DNA: TGTGCCAGCAGGCTGGGACAGTCCTACGAGCGGTACTTC. Translated, it gives CASRLGQSYERYF.

On this clonotype itself: Given the absence of the conserved phenylalanine or tryptophan at the CDR3 end, a read error is likely. The chain recombines TRBV11-1 with TRBJ2-7, with D tentatively TRBD1 (5 bases). Germline CDR1 reads SGHAT; CDR2 reads FQDESV (reference sequence). This CDR3 comprises 13 residues. CDR3 DNA: TGTGCCAGCAAGGGGAAGCGATCCTACGAACAGTACATC. Translated, it gives CASKGKRSYEQYI.

This clonotype appeared a single time. This may arise from a read error, as a much more abundant clone is one base away. Given the absence of the conserved phenylalanine or tryptophan at the CDR3 end, a read error is likely. The chain uses TRBV28 and TRBJ1-4, with 11 bases lining up with TRBD1. CDR1 and CDR2 (germline): MDHEN, SYDVKM. J lost 4 bases, V lost 5 bases, and 3 bases had no gene match. The CDR3 covers 15 residues. CDR3 amino acids: CASSRGTGGNEKLFI. The CDR3, as DNA: TGTGCCAGCAGTAGAGGGACAGGGGGTAATGAAAAACTGTTTATT.

V is TRBV7-2 and J is TRBJ1-1; TRBD1 might be the D (5 bases). The CDR3 length is 15 residues. Germline-derived CDR1 and CDR2 are SGHTA and FQGNSA. V was trimmed by 1 base and J by 13 bases, leaving 22 bases between them. The CDR3, as DNA: TGTGCCAGCAGCTTAGTCCCTGCGGTTGGGACTAAAGTTTTCTTT. It encodes CASSLVPAVGTKVFF.

This clonotype was seen just once. One end of the junction fails to match germline, which may point to a read error. The chain employs TRBV12-3 or TRBV12-4 and TRBJ2-2; a weak D match, TRBD2 (6 bases). The CDR3 has 15 amino acids. As DNA, the CDR3 is TGTGCCAGCACCCTGACTAGTGGGAACACCGGGAAGCTGTTTTTT. It translates to CASTLTSGNTGKLFF.

A note on this clonotype: Compared with germline, one end of the junction differs, possibly owing to a read error. This sequence joins TRBV4-2 and TRBJ2-1; TRBD2 is a possible D gene (7 bases). Germline CDR1 LGHNA, CDR2 YNFKEQ. The CDR3 consists of 17 residues. The CDR3 nucleotides are TGTGCCAGCAGCCAAGAAAAGCGGGTGTGGGGGGGCAATAAGCAGTTGTTC. It encodes CASSQEKRVWGGNKQLF.

A remark on this clonotype: An end of the junction differs from the germline gene, which may be a read error. The gene calls are TRBV6-1 and TRBJ2-7, with D unresolved. This CDR3 has 14 residues. Germline values: CDR1 MNHNS, CDR2 SASEGT. Here the CDR3 DNA reads TGTGCCAGCCTCAGGACGGAGTTCAGATACGAGCATTACTTC. It yields the protein CASLRTEFRYEHYF.

The genes are TRBV5-1 and TRBJ2-7, with 8 bases that match TRBD1. V gave up 4 bases and J gave up 4 bases; unmatched junction bases: 10. Germline V gives CDR1 SGHRS, CDR2 YFSETQ. This CDR3 region has 15 residues. The CDR3 DNA sequence: TGCGCCAGCAGCCGAGGGTCAGGGGGCTCATACGAGCAGTACTTC. As protein: CASSRGSGGSYEQYF.

About this clonotype: At one of its ends the junction is not consistent with the germline gene, which may arise from a read error. The chain links TRBV2 to TRBJ2-7, with D unclear. The CDR3 is 12 amino acids. Germline values: CDR1 SNHLY, CDR2 FYNNEI. This CDR3 is CGSSDQNHEQYF. CDR3 nucleotides: TGTGGCAGCAGTGACCAGAACCACGAGCAGTACTTC.

This rearrangement joins TRBV29-1 to TRBJ1-2, with 10 bases identical to TRBD1. The V segment lost 0 bases and the J segment 8 bases; nucleotides outside the gene matches: 6. Germline CDR1 SQVTM, CDR2 ANQGSEA. The CDR3 runs to 14 residues. CDR3 sequence reads: CSVEETGGTGGYTF. The CDR3 nucleotides are TGCAGCGTTGAAGAGACAGGGGGCACGGGGGGCTACACCTTC. The variable domain in full, completed from reference TRBV29-1 and TRBJ1-2, reads SAVISQKPSRDICQRGTSLTIQCQVDSQVTMMFWYRQQPGQSLTLIATANQGSEATYESGFVIDKFPISRPNLTFSTLTVSNMSPEDSSIYLCSVEETGGTGGYTFGSGTRLTVV.

A remark on this clonotype: Sequence at one end of the junction differs from germline and may be a read error. This rearrangement joins TRBV11-2 to TRBJ2-5; D is perhaps TRBD1 (6 bases). This CDR3 is built from 15 residues. Germline CDR1 is SGHAT and CDR2 is FQNNGV. The DNA for the CDR3 is TGTGCCAGCAACCCCCGGTCGGCCCCAGGGGTGACCCAGTGCTTC. Translated, it gives CASNPRSAPGVTQCF.

This sequence joins TRBV6-2 or TRBV6-3 and TRBJ1-2, with D uncertain. Germline values: CDR1 MNHEY, CDR2 SVGEGT. The V gene lost 6 bases and the J gene lost 7 bases, with 21 bases spanning the gap. There are 15 residues in the CDR3. This chain's CDR3 is CASSQTFEGTFGYTF. CDR3 bases: TGTGCCAGCAGCCAGACATTCGAAGGAACCTTTGGCTACACCTTC.

This clonotype was detected only a few times. Since the CDR3 does not end with the conserved phenylalanine or tryptophan, this likely comes from a read error. No DNA is shown, since the ends of the CDR3 on it are uncertain; the CDR3 is the one TCRdb lists. The chain employs TRBV6-5 and TRBJ2-7; the D call in the table, TRBD2, was not verified against the DNA. A total of 13 residues make up the CDR3, ends included. Germline V lookup: CDR1 MNHEY, CDR2 SVGAGI. The CDR3 region is CASIGLVGGEQYY.

Remarks on this clonotype: The CDR3 ends on some other residue instead of the conserved phenylalanine or tryptophan, so this is likely a read error. The chain links TRBV7-9 to TRBJ2-3; 7 nucleotides line up with TRBD2. CDR3 length: 15 amino acids. Germline V gives CDR1 SEHNR, CDR2 FQNEAQ (reference sequence). The CDR3 DNA follows: TGTGTCAGCAGCCCCACCGCGGGAGAAATCCATACGCAGTATTAT. It yields the protein CVSSPTAGEIHTQYY.

The chain couples TRBV4-3 to TRBJ2-5; 7 bases fit TRBD2. Germline trimming cut 7 bases from V and 5 bases from J; bases unmatched to any gene: 19. The CDR3 length is 17 residues. The germline V gene encodes CDR1 LGHNA and CDR2 YSLEER. Here the CDR3 DNA reads TGCGCCAGCAAGCAAGCGGCTAACGGGAGGACTGGTGAGACCCAGTACTTC. This gives the protein CASKQAANGRTGETQYF.

This clonotype was detected a few times. This sequence joins TRBV11-1 and TRBJ2-1; the D gene could be TRBD1 or TRBD2 (5 bases each). CDR3 length: 15 amino acids. Germline CDR1 and CDR2: SGHAT and FQDESV (reference sequence). V lost 10 bases and J lost 5, with 21 bases in between. The CDR3 DNA follows: TGTGCCAATAGCTTCCAGGGACCTCTGGACAATGAGCAGTTCTTC. As protein: CANSFQGPLDNEQFF. The full variable domain, with the rest looked up from reference TRBV11-1 and TRBJ2-1, is EAEVAQSPRYKITEKSQAVAFWCDPISGHATLYWYRQILGQGPELLVQFQDESVVDDSQLPKDRFSAERLKGVDSTLKIQPAELGDSAMYLCANSFQGPLDNEQFFGPGTRLTVL.

This clonotype was seen only once. The germline gene is not matched at one end of the junction; a read error may be the cause. V and J are TRBV5-1 and TRBJ1-6, with 7 bases aligning to TRBD1. CDR1 and CDR2 from the germline V gene are SGHRS and YFSETQ. This CDR3 is 16 amino acids long. CDR3 DNA sequence: TGCGCCAGCAGCGACAGCCTGACAGGGCATAGTTCACACCTCCACTTT. This encodes CASSDSLTGHSSHLHF. Full variable domain (missing parts from reference TRBV5-1 and TRBJ1-6): KAGVTQTPRYLIKTRGQQVTLSCSPISGHRSVSWYQQTPGQGLQFLFEYFSETQRNKGNFPGRFSGRQFSNSRSEMNVSTLELGDSALYLCASSDSLTGHSSHLHFGNGTRLTVT.

On this clonotype: A much larger clone is a single base away; this may be a read error. The J gene is TRBJ1-1, the V gene TRBV5-5, with 11 bases that match TRBD1. Per germline, CDR1 SGHKS and CDR2 YYEKEE (reference sequence). The CDR3 covers 15 residues. The CDR3 sequence is CVSSLFGTGGTEAFF. The DNA of the CDR3 is TGTGTCAGCAGCTTGTTCGGGACAGGGGGTACTGAAGCTTTCTTT.

This chain connects TRBV29-1 to TRBJ2-3; perhaps TRBD2 as D (5 bases). Trimming removed 6 bases from V and 3 bases from J, with 16 bases in between. The CDR3 runs 14 residues. Germline V gives CDR1 SQVTM, CDR2 ANQGSEA. The CDR3 loop is CSVALVGVTDTQYF. The CDR3 DNA follows: TGCAGCGTCGCTCTAGTGGGAGTAACAGATACGCAGTATTTT.

Concerning this clonotype: One junction end disagrees with the germline gene, perhaps due to a read error. The chain joins TRBV12-3 or TRBV12-4 to TRBJ2-6; TRBD2 agrees at 8 bases. The CDR3 sequence is 19 residues long. For the CDR3, the DNA is TGTGCCAGCAATGCAACCCTCGGGACTAGAGGCTCTGGGGCCAATGTCCTGACTTTC. Translation gives CASNATLGTRGSGANVLTF.

Turning to this clonotype: The junction departs from the called germline gene at one end, perhaps through a read error. J is TRBJ1-2 and V is TRBV6-2 or TRBV6-3; D possibly corresponds to TRBD1 (6 bases). There are 14 residues in the CDR3. Per the germline V gene, CDR1 is MNHEY and CDR2 is SVGEGT. The CDR3 DNA reads TGTGACAGCAGTGCCTCGACAGGCCTGGGGGGTTACACCTTC. This encodes CDSSASTGLGGYTF.

Comment on this clonotype: A read error may explain this, as a much larger clone is one base away. The gene calls are TRBV19 and TRBJ2-2; TRBD2 is a possible D gene (5 bases). The CDR3 sequence is 13 residues long. Germline V gives CDR1 LNHDA, CDR2 SQIVND (reference sequence). Between the trimmed V and J ends, which lost 10 bases and 7 bases, there was a span of 16 bases. CDR3 nucleotide sequence: TGTGCCACTAGAGAGGGCCTGGGCGGGGAGCTGTTTTTT. This gives the protein CATREGLGGELFF.

This clonotype was picked up one time. CDR3 sequence reads: CASSEALIGGANTGDLFF. The CDR3 nucleotides read TGTGCCAGCAGTGAAGCGCTTATAGGGGGAGCGAACACCGGGGATCTATTTTTT. The chain carries TRBV6-1 and TRBJ2-2, with a possible D match to TRBD1 (6 bases). The ends were cut back, 0 bases at V and 17 bases at J, with 31 bases in the middle. This CDR3 has 18 amino acids. The germline V gene encodes CDR1 MNHNS and CDR2 SASEGT.

To note about this clonotype: The junction departs from the called germline gene at one end, perhaps through a read error. CDR3 bases: TGTACCAGCAGCACCCCCTCAAGGAGAAGCAGGCGCGAGCAGTACTTC. It is translated as CTSSTPSRRSRREQYF. The chain carries TRBV28 and TRBJ2-7; no reliable D call. The CDR3 runs to 16 residues. Germline V gene lookup returns CDR1 MDHEN and CDR2 SYDVKM.

The gene calls are TRBV4-3 and TRBJ1-6; possibly TRBD1 for D (5 bases). The CDR3 runs to 16 residues. The germline CDR1 and CDR2 sequences are LGHNA and YSLEER. The V end was cut by 6 bases, the J end by 7 bases, with 19 bases between. The CDR3: CASSYWDRGRNSPLHF. The CDR3 DNA reads TGCGCCAGCAGTTACTGGGATAGGGGAAGGAATTCACCCCTCCACTTT.